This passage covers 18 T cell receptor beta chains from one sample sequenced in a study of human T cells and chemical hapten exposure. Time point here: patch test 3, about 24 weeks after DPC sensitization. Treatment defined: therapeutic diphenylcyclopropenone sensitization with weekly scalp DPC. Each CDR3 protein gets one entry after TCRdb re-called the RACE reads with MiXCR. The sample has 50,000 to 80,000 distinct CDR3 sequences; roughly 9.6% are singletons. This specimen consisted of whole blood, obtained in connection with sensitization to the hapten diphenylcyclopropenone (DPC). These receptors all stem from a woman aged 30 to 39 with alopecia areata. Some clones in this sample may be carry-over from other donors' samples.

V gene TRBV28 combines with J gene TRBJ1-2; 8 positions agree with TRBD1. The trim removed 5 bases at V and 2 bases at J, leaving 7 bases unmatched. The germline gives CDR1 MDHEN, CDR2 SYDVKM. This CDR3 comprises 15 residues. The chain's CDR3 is CASSGTGSRNYGYTF. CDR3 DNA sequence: TGTGCCAGCAGTGGGACAGGCTCCCGAAACTATGGCTACACCTTC.

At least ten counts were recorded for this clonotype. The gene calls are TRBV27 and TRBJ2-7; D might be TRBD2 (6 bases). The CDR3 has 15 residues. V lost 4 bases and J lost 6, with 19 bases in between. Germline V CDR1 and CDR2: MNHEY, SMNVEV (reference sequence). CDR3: CASSSMAGRSGEQYF. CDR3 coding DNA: TGTGCCAGCAGTTCTATGGCGGGACGGTCCGGCGAGCAGTACTTC.

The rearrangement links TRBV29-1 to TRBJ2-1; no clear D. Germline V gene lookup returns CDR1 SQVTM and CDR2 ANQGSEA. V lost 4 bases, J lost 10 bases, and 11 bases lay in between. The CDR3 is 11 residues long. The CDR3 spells CSVVFSREQFF. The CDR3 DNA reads TGCAGCGTTGTCTTCTCGAGGGAGCAGTTCTTC.

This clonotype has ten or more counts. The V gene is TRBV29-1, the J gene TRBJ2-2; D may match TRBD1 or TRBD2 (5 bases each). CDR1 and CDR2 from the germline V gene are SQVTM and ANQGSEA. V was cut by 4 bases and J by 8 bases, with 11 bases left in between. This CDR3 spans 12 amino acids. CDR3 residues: CSVATGPGELFF. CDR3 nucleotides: TGCAGCGTTGCCACGGGACCAGGGGAGCTGTTTTTT.

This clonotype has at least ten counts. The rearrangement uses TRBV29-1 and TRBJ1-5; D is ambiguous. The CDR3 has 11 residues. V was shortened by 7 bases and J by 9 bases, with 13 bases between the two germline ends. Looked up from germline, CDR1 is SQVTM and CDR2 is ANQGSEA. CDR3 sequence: CSETAPRPQHF. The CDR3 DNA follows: TGCAGCGAAACTGCCCCCCGGCCCCAGCATTTT.

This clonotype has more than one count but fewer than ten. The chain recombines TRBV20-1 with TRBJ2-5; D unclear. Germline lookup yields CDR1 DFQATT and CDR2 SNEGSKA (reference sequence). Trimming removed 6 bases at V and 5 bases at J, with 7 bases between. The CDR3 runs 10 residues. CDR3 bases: TGCAGTGCCAACAAGGAGACCCAGTACTTC. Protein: CSANKETQYF.

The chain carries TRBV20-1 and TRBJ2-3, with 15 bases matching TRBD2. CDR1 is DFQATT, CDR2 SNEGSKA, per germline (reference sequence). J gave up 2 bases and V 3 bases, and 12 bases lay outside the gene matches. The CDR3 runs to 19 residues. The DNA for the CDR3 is TGCAGTGCTAGCGGACTAGCGGGAGGGCCGGAACGTGACACAGATACGCAGTATTTT. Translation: CSASGLAGGPERDTDTQYF.

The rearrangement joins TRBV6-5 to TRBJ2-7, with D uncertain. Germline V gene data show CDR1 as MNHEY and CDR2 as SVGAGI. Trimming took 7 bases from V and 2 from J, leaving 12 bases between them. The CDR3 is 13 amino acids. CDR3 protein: CASKRPSTYEQYF. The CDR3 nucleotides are TGTGCCAGCAAGAGACCTTCAACCTACGAGCAGTACTTC.

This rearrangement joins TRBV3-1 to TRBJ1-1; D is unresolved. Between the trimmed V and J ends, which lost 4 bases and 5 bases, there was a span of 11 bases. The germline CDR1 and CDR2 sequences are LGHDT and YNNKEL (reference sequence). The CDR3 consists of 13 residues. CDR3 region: CASSRTSRTEAFF. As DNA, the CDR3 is TGTGCCAGCAGCCGGACGAGTAGGACTGAAGCTTTCTTT.

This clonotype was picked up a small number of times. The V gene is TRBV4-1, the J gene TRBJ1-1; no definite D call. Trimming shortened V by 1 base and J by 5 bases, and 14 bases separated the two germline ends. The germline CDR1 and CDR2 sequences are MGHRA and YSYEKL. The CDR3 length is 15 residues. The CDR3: CASSQVSHRGTEAFF. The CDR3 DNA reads TGCGCCAGCAGCCAAGTTTCCCACCGCGGGACTGAAGCTTTCTTT.

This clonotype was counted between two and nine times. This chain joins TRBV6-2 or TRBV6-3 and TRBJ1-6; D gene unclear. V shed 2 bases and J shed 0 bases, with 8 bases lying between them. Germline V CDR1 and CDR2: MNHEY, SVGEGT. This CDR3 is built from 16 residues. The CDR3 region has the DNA TGTGCCAGCAGTTACCTGCGGAGCTCCTATAATTCACCCCTCCACTTT. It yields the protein CASSYLRSSYNSPLHF.

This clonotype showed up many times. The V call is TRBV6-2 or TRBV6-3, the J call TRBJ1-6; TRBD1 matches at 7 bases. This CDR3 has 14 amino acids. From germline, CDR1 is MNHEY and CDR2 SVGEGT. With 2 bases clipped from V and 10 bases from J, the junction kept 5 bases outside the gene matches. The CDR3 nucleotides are TGTGCCAGCAGTTACGACAGGGTCAGGTCACCCCTCCACTTT. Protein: CASSYDRVRSPLHF.

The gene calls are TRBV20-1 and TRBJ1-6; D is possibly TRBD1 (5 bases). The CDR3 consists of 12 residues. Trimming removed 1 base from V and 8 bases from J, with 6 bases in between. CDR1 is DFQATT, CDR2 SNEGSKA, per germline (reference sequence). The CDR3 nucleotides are TGCAGTGCTAGAGTGGGGGATTCACCCCTCCACTTT. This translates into CSARVGDSPLHF.

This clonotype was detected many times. The chain's CDR3 is CSASGTGYIEQYF. The DNA for the CDR3 is TGCAGTGCGTCCGGGACAGGGTATATCGAGCAGTACTTC. This rearrangement joins TRBV20-1 to TRBJ2-7; 9 bases fit TRBD1. The CDR3 totals 13 residues. Germline V lookup: CDR1 DFQATT, CDR2 SNEGSKA (reference sequence). After removal of 6 bases from V and 6 bases from J, the junction contained 9 bases not matched to a gene.

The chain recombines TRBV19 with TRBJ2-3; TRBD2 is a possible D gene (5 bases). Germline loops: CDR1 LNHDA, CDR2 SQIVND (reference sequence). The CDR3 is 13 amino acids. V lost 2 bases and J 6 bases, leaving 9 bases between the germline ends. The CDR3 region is CASSISRGDTQYF. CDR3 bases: TGTGCCAGTAGTATAAGCAGAGGGGATACGCAGTATTTT.

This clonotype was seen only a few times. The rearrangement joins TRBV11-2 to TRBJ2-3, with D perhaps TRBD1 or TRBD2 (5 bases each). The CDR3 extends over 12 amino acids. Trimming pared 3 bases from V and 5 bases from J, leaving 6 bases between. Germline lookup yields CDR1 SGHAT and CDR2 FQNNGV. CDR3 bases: TGTGCCAGCAGCTTTGGGGGAGATACGCAGTATTTT. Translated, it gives CASSFGGDTQYF.

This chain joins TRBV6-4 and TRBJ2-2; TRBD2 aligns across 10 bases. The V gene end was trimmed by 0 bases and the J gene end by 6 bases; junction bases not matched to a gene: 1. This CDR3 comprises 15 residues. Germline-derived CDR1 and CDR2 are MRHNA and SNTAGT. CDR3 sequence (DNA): TGTGCCAGCAGTGACTCAGCGGGGGGGCCCGGGGAGCTGTTTTTT. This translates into CASSDSAGGPGELFF.

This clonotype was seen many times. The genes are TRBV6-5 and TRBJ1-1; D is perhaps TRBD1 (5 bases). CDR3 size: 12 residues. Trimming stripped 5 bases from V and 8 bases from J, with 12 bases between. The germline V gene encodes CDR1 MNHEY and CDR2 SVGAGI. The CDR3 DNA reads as TGTGCCAGCAGTACGGCTTGGGGGGAAGCTTTCTTT. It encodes CASSTAWGEAFF.